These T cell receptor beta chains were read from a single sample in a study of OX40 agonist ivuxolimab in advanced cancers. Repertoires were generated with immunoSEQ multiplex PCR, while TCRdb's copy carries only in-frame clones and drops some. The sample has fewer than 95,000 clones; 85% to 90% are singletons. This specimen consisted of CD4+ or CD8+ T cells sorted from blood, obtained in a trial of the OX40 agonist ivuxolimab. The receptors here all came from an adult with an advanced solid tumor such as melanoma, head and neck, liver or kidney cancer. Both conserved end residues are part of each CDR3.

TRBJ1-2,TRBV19,CASSIWTGVYGYTF
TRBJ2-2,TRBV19,CASSMIVGGTNTGELFF
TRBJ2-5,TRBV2,CASRGTGEETQYF
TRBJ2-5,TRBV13,CASSFGHDLSQYF
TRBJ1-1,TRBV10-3,CATLLMNTEAFF
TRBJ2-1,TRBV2,CASTLDNYNEQFF
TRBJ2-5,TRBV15,CATSRDRYQETQYF
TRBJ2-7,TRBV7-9,CASSLVPSGTYEQYF
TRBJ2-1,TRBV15,CATSRDWSEQFF
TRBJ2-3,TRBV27,CASTDTDTQYF
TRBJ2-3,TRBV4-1,CASSQVLGIGNPTDTQYF
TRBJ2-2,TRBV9,CASSVPIGEGGTGELFF
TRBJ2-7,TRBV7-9,CASSLREATYEQYF